One sample yielded the 25 T cell receptor beta chains listed below, sequenced in a study of blood T cells in healthy people across ages. Next came a second PCR, run for about 6 to 11 cycles, which used a sample-barcoded 5' primer along with a J-beta primer mix. TCRdb passed the 5' RACE reads through MiXCR, listing each CDR3 protein once. The table has roughly 1,000,000 distinct CDR3 sequences, 20% to 25% seen once; the top ten hold 0.65% to 0.75%. These same data were also listed under a study on T cells of mothers and their children.

What was sequenced was blood. These receptors originate from a girl aged 2-10 years in good health.

This clonotype was counted only a few times. The chain combines TRBV29-1 with TRBJ2-5; D possibly corresponds to TRBD1 (6 bases). The CDR3 is 14 amino acids. The ends were cut back, 0 bases at V and 5 bases at J, with 13 bases in the middle. Germline CDR1 is SQVTM and CDR2 is ANQGSEA. The CDR3 DNA reads as TGCAGCGTTGAAGACGGGACACTTGGGGAGACCCAGTACTTC. This translates into CSVEDGTLGETQYF.

This clonotype showed up just a few times. The rearrangement links TRBV6-2 or TRBV6-3 to TRBJ2-5; 7 bases map to TRBD1. Germline assignment: CDR1 MNHEY and CDR2 SVGEGT. The CDR3 is 19 residues long. The junction had 18 bases not matched to a gene; V was cut back by 0 bases and J by 5 bases. Here the CDR3 reads CASSYSRGGAQLVWETQYF. CDR3 coding DNA: TGTGCCAGCAGTTACTCGAGAGGGGGCGCCCAATTAGTCTGGGAGACCCAGTACTTC.

This clonotype has only a few counts. V gene TRBV20-1 combines with J gene TRBJ1-4; D not resolved. Germline V gene sequence: CDR1 DFQATT, CDR2 SNEGSKA (reference sequence). CDR3 length: 13 residues. Trimming pared 3 bases from V and 3 bases from J, leaving 8 bases between. CDR3 DNA sequence: TGCAGTGCTAGCCCTAAAGCTAATGAAAAACTGTTTTTT. The encoded protein is CSASPKANEKLFF.

The chain recombines TRBV27 with TRBJ2-7; D may be TRBD1 (5 bases). The ends were cut back, 3 bases at V and 3 bases at J, with 9 bases in the middle. Looked up from germline, CDR1 is MNHEY and CDR2 is SMNVEV (reference sequence). The CDR3 totals 13 residues. CDR3 amino acids: CASSLDGHYEQYF. The CDR3 coding sequence is TGTGCCAGCAGTTTGGACGGACACTACGAGCAGTACTTC.

The DNA for the CDR3 is TGTGCCAGCAGCGATAGCGGATACACAGATACGCAGTATTTT. Translation: CASSDSGYTDTQYF. The rearrangement joins TRBV9 to TRBJ2-3, with D perhaps matching TRBD2 (6 bases). The CDR3 has 14 residues. Trimming took off 3 bases at V and 2 bases at J, with 10 bases between the two ends. Germline CDR1 and CDR2: SGDLS and YYNGEE. Full variable domain (remainder filled in from reference TRBV9 and TRBJ2-3): DSGVTQTPKHLITATGQRVTLRCSPRSGDLSVYWYQQSLDQGLQFLIQYYNGEERAKGNILERFSAQQFPDLHSELNLSSLELGDSALYFCASSDSGYTDTQYFGPGTRLTVL.

V is TRBV7-8 and J is TRBJ2-4, with D possibly being TRBD1 (5 bases). This CDR3 contains 15 residues. The ends were cut back, 1 base at V and 8 bases at J, with 15 bases in the middle. Germline assignment: CDR1 SGHVS and CDR2 FQNEAQ. The CDR3 protein is CASSLVVWGRDIQYF. In DNA form, the CDR3 reads TGTGCCAGCAGCTTAGTGGTGTGGGGCAGGGACATTCAGTACTTC.

The chain is built from TRBV10-3 and TRBJ2-1, with 12 bases matching TRBD2. CDR1 is ENHRY and CDR2 is SYGVKD in the germline V gene. The CDR3 runs 13 residues. J lost 7 bases, V lost 8 bases, and 3 bases had no gene match. The CDR3 DNA follows: TGTGCCATCGGAACTAGCGGGAGGAATGAGCAGTTCTTC. The encoded protein is CAIGTSGRNEQFF.

The V gene is TRBV27, the J gene TRBJ2-3; 13 positions match TRBD2. Germline CDR1 and CDR2: MNHEY and SMNVEV (reference sequence). This CDR3 has 20 amino acids. V lost 5 bases, J lost 5 bases, and 19 bases stayed unmatched. This CDR3 is CASSPEPRLAGGPGQDTQYF. The CDR3 region has the DNA TGTGCCAGCAGTCCAGAACCCAGACTAGCGGGAGGCCCAGGGCAAGATACGCAGTATTTT.

V is TRBV12-3 or TRBV12-4 and J is TRBJ2-3; TRBD2 matches at 11 bases. V dropped 5 bases and J dropped 0; count of bases not matched to a gene: 7. This CDR3 is 17 amino acids long. The CDR3 region has the DNA TGTGCCAGCAGTCTCCGGACTAGCGGGTTTAGCACAGATACGCAGTATTTT. This codes for CASSLRTSGFSTDTQYF.

J is TRBJ2-1 and V is TRBV30; the D is unclear. The germline V gene has CDR1 GTSNPN and CDR2 SVGIG (reference sequence). This CDR3 has 13 residues. The V end lost 2 bases, the J end lost 5 bases, and 10 bases lay between the germline ends. As DNA, the CDR3 is TGTGCCTGGAGTCCGAATCTCCACAATGAGCAGTTCTTC. Its protein product is CAWSPNLHNEQFF.

A note on this clonotype: The junction shows a germline mismatch at one end, possibly a read error. CDR3 in DNA: TGCAGCGTTGAAGAGGACAGGGGCAACACTCAGTACTTC. This translates into CSVEEDRGNTQYF. The chain links TRBV29-1 to TRBJ2-4; 9 nucleotides agree with TRBD1. Germline CDR1 reads SQVTM; CDR2 reads ANQGSEA. The CDR3 has 13 amino acids.

The chain has TRBV28 and TRBJ2-4; maybe TRBD2 (5 bases). This CDR3 is built from 13 residues. V was clipped by 8 bases and J by 7 bases, with 15 bases between them. Germline-derived CDR1 and CDR2 are MDHEN and SYDVKM. Here the CDR3 DNA reads TGTGCCAGCGGGGTGAGGGAGATGAACATTCAGTACTTC. It is translated as CASGVREMNIQYF.

The CDR3 sequence: CASSQDETGATEAFF. As DNA, the CDR3 is TGCGCCAGCAGCCAAGATGAGACAGGGGCCACTGAAGCTTTCTTT. The J gene is TRBJ1-1, the V gene TRBV4-1; 8 bases are shared with TRBD1. There are 15 residues in the CDR3. V dropped 0 bases and J dropped 4; count of bases not matched to a gene: 4. CDR1 MGHRA and CDR2 YSYEKL come from the germline V gene.

V and J are TRBV13 and TRBJ2-3, with D perhaps matching TRBD2 (7 bases). The CDR3 is 15 amino acids. The V end was cut by 3 bases, the J end by 1 base, with 11 bases between. CDR1 and CDR2 (germline): PRHDT, FYEKMQ (reference sequence). The CDR3 nucleotides read TGTGCCAGCAGCTTGGGGGGGGCTCGCACAGATACGCAGTATTTT. This encodes CASSLGGARTDTQYF.

In its sample, this clonotype was seen a few times. The chain uses TRBV6-1 and TRBJ1-2; TRBD1 agrees at 8 bases. In germline, CDR1 is MNHNS, CDR2 SASEGT. The V and J ends lost 5 bases and 6 bases, in that order; junction bases with no gene match: 17. This CDR3 comprises 17 residues. The DNA for the CDR3 is TGTGCCAGCAGTCCTAACATAATATCGGACAGGGATGATGGCTACACCTTC. It codes for CASSPNIISDRDDGYTF.

This clonotype showed up just a few times. The V gene is TRBV5-1, the J gene TRBJ2-7; unclear D gene. The CDR3 totals 14 residues. Germline-derived CDR1 and CDR2 are SGHRS and YFSETQ. Trimming took off 0 bases at V and 5 bases at J, with 12 bases between the two ends. This CDR3 is CASSLGPANHEQYF. CDR3 bases: TGCGCCAGCAGCTTGGGTCCTGCGAACCACGAGCAGTACTTC.

This clonotype was recorded a few times. V is TRBV7-2 and J is TRBJ2-7; a weak D match, TRBD2 (6 bases). Trimming took off 5 bases at V and 2 bases at J, with 13 bases between the two ends. Germline CDR1 SGHTA, CDR2 FQGNSA. This CDR3 region has 14 residues. The CDR3 reads CASSELAGAYEQYF. The CDR3 region has the DNA TGTGCCAGCAGCGAACTAGCAGGAGCCTACGAGCAGTACTTC.

This clonotype was observed a few times. The chain carries TRBV4-1 and TRBJ1-5; a possible D gene is TRBD1 (6 bases). Trimming stripped 0 bases from V and 6 bases from J, with 24 bases between. Germline V CDR1 and CDR2: MGHRA, YSYEKL. This CDR3 spans 19 amino acids. Here the CDR3 DNA reads TGCGCCAGCAGCCAAGAGTTAATGCTTTGGGACATGGCCGGTCAGCCCCAGCATTTT. Translating gives CASSQELMLWDMAGQPQHF.

This clonotype came up a few times. V usage is TRBV25-1 and J usage is TRBJ1-2; perhaps TRBD1 as D (6 bases). The CDR3 is 15 amino acids. Germline CDR1 MGHDK, CDR2 SYGVNS. The V and J ends lost 6 bases and 5 bases respectively, with 19 bases between them. This chain's CDR3 is CASSSNRDFLYGYTF. For the CDR3, the DNA is TGTGCCAGCAGCTCCAACAGGGATTTTTTATATGGCTACACCTTC.

Only a few counts were recorded for this clonotype. The genes are TRBV6-1 and TRBJ2-2, with a weak D call TRBD2 (5 bases). Trimming took 7 bases from V and 6 from J, leaving 9 bases between them. The germline CDR1 and CDR2 sequences are MNHNS and SASEGT. The CDR3 covers 12 residues. CDR3 nucleotide sequence: TGTGCCAGCATCAAGGAGGCCGGGGAGCTGTTTTTT. Protein: CASIKEAGELFF.

V is TRBV9 and J is TRBJ2-6, with a weak D call TRBD2 (6 bases). Trimming took off 6 bases at V and 0 bases at J, with 19 bases between the two ends. Germline-derived CDR1 and CDR2 are SGDLS and YYNGEE. The CDR3 totals 18 residues. CDR3 residues: CASTPLLKRVSGANVLTF. The CDR3 nucleotides read TGTGCCAGCACCCCCTTATTGAAGCGGGTCTCTGGGGCCAACGTCCTGACTTTC.

A few counts support this clonotype. The gene calls are TRBV11-2 and TRBJ1-3; TRBD1 is a possible D gene (5 bases). This CDR3 spans 16 amino acids. Germline V gene lookup returns CDR1 SGHAT and CDR2 FQNNGV. Trimming left V 5 bases short and J 0 bases short, with 14 bases between. The DNA of the CDR3 is TGTGCCAGCAGCCTAATCAGGGATCGCTCTGGAAACACCATATATTTT. As protein: CASSLIRDRSGNTIYF. Filled out from reference TRBV11-2 and TRBJ1-3, the complete variable domain reads EAGVAQSPRYKIIEKRQSVAFWCNPISGHATLYWYQQILGQGPKLLIQFQNNGVVDDSQLPKDRFSAERLKGVDSTLKIQPAKLEDSAVYLCASSLIRDRSGNTIYFGEGSWLTVV.

V and J are TRBV6-6 and TRBJ1-4; D call uncertain. Germline-derived CDR1 and CDR2 are MNHNY and SVGAGI (reference sequence). The CDR3 sequence is 16 residues long. The V end was cut by 0 bases, the J end by 2 bases, with 10 bases between. The CDR3 nucleotides read TGTGCCAGCAGTTACTCCCCCGTACCGACTAATGAAAAACTGTTTTTT. Protein product: CASSYSPVPTNEKLFF.

V is TRBV29-1 and J is TRBJ1-1; D ambiguous. The V end was cut by 3 bases, the J end by 9 bases, with 2 bases between. The CDR3 extends over 8 amino acids. Germline CDR1 reads SQVTM; CDR2 reads ANQGSEA. DNA of the CDR3: TGCAGCGTTGATCAAGCTTTCTTT. Translation: CSVDQAFF.

The sample holds a few counts of this clonotype. The rearrangement links TRBV28 to TRBJ1-1; no clear D gene. V dropped 8 bases and J dropped 0 bases, with 22 bases sitting between them. The germline CDR1 and CDR2 sequences are MDHEN and SYDVKM. The CDR3 totals 17 residues. The CDR3 loop reads CASSPTAGSFMNTEAFF. In DNA, the CDR3 is TGTGCCAGCTCCCCTACAGCAGGATCCTTCATGAACACTGAAGCTTTCTTT.